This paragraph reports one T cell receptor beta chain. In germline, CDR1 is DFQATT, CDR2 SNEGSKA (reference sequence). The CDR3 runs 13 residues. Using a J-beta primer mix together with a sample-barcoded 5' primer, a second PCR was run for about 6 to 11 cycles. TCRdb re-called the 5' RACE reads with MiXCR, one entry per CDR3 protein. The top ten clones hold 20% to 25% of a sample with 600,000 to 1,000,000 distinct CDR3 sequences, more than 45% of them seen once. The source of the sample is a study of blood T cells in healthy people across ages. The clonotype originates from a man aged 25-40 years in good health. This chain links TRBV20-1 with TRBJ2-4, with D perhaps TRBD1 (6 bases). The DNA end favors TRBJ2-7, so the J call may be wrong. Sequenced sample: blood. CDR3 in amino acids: CSARRQAHYEQYF. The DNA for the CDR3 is TGCAGTGCTAGGAGACAGGCTCACTACGAGCAGTACTTC.